A single sample is the source of the 30 T cell receptor beta chains below, sequenced in a study of cytomegalovirus exposure and HLA in healthy donors. PCR used 60 Vbeta primers and 13 Jbeta primers. Libraries were prepared by immunoSEQ multiplex PCR; TCRdb keeps only in-frame clonotypes and omits some of them. The sample comprises approximately 160,000 clones, 68% of which are singletons, and approximately 1.5% rests with the top ten. Sequences were obtained from PBMCs. The origin of the receptors is a man aged 45-65 years in good health and CMV-seronegative.

Only one count was recorded for this clone. V and J are TRBV28 and TRBJ2-7, with 9 positions matching TRBD1. Germline V gene lookup returns CDR1 MDHEN and CDR2 SYDVKM. The CDR3 loop spans 18 amino acids. V lost 6 bases, J lost 5 bases, and 20 bases stayed unmatched. As DNA, the CDR3 is TGTGCCAGCAGCCGACTCTCTTCCGGGACAGGGATAAGGCACGAGCAGTACTTC. It translates to CASSRLSSGTGIRHEQYF.

V and J are TRBV7-2 and TRBJ2-7, with 16 bases identical to TRBD2. The V gene end was trimmed by 3 bases and the J gene end by 8 bases; junction bases not matched to a gene: 10. In germline, CDR1 is SGHTA, CDR2 FQGNSA. CDR3 length: 17 amino acids. CDR3 in amino acids: CASSFGEGTSGGAKQYF. The CDR3 DNA follows: TGTGCCAGCAGCTTCGGGGAGGGGACTAGCGGGGGGGCTAAGCAGTACTTC.

This chain's CDR3 is CASSIDGAGGYTF. CDR3 coding DNA: TGTGCCAGTAGTATAGATGGGGCTGGTGGCTACACCTTC. The chain recombines TRBV19 with TRBJ1-2; D might be TRBD1 (5 bases). This CDR3 spans 13 amino acids. The V gene lost 0 bases and the J gene lost 7 bases, with 9 bases spanning the gap. CDR1 is LNHDA and CDR2 is SQIVND in the germline V gene (reference sequence).

The chain combines TRBV7-2 with TRBJ1-2; TRBD1 aligns across 8 bases. The ends lost 1 base at V and 2 bases at J; junction bases unmatched: 9. The germline CDR1 and CDR2 sequences are SGHTA and FQGNSA. CDR3 length: 17 residues. The CDR3 loop reads CASSLGTGRGRNYGYTF. CDR3 sequence (DNA): TGTGCCAGCAGCTTAGGGACAGGGCGAGGGAGGAACTATGGCTACACCTTC.

The chain recombines TRBV5-1 with TRBJ1-2; D is unclear. This CDR3 comprises 14 residues. Germline values: CDR1 SGHRS, CDR2 YFSETQ. Trimming took 6 bases from V and 6 from J, leaving 18 bases between them. CDR3 nucleotide sequence: TGCGCCAGCACGCCTCCGGCGGTAGGTCATGGCTACACCTTC. Protein: CASTPPAVGHGYTF.

This sequence joins TRBV2 and TRBJ2-1; 8 bases align to TRBD2. The CDR3 runs 14 residues. V lost 7 bases and J lost 4; bases outside the gene matches: 6. CDR1 SNHLY and CDR2 FYNNEI come from the germline V gene. DNA of the CDR3: TGTGCCAGCAAGAGCGGGGGCACTTACAATGAGCAGTTCTTC. Translating gives CASKSGGTYNEQFF.

The gene calls are TRBV5-1 and TRBJ2-5; 13 nucleotides align to TRBD2. The J call may be faulty, since TRBJ2-7 better matches the DNA end. The CDR3 covers 15 residues. Germline V gene sequence: CDR1 SGHRS, CDR2 YFSETQ. The CDR3 nucleotides are TGCGCCAGCACGCCCGGGACTAGCGGGGCATACGAGCAGTACTTC. The encoded protein is CASTPGTSGAYEQYF.

The chain links TRBV27 to TRBJ1-6; the D gene is possibly TRBD1 (6 bases). Per the germline V gene, CDR1 is MNHEY and CDR2 is SMNVEV (reference sequence). V lost 3 bases to trimming and J lost 5 bases, with 8 bases between them. CDR3 length equals 14 residues. The chain's CDR3 is CASSLRQDNSPLHF. In nucleotides, the CDR3 is TGTGCCAGCAGTTTGAGACAGGATAATTCACCCCTCCACTTT.

This chain uses TRBV11-2 with TRBJ1-2; possible D gene TRBD1, 5 bases. Between the trimmed V and J ends, which lost 3 bases and 0 bases, there was a span of 11 bases. The length of the CDR3 is 15 residues. From germline, CDR1 is SGHAT and CDR2 FQNNGV. Here the CDR3 reads CASSFGGTTNYGYTF. DNA of the CDR3: TGTGCCAGCAGCTTTGGCGGGACGACTAACTATGGCTACACCTTC.

The V gene is TRBV7-9, the J gene TRBJ1-1; D is uncertain. V dropped 5 bases and J dropped 4 bases, with 20 bases sitting between them. Germline CDR1 is SEHNR and CDR2 is FQNEAQ (reference sequence). The CDR3 sequence is 16 residues long. The CDR3 region is CASSPQRPTGFTEAFF. CDR3 nucleotides: TGTGCCAGCAGCCCCCAGCGGCCCACTGGGTTCACTGAAGCTTTCTTT.

The gene calls are TRBV7-8 and TRBJ2-7, with D possibly being TRBD1 (5 bases). From germline, CDR1 is SGHVS and CDR2 FQNEAQ. CDR3 length equals 15 residues. V was cut by 5 bases and J by 0 bases, with 14 bases left in between. As DNA, the CDR3 is TGTGCCAGCAGCCCCACCCCAGGGAACTCCTACGAGCAGTACTTC. Translating it yields CASSPTPGNSYEQYF.

The V gene is TRBV6-5, the J gene TRBJ2-1; a possible D gene is TRBD2 (6 bases). The V end was cut by 7 bases, the J end by 8 bases, with 18 bases between. The CDR3 extends over 14 amino acids. The germline gives CDR1 MNHEY, CDR2 SVGAGI. CDR3 region: CASTSAGRGDEQFF. The CDR3 nucleotides are TGTGCCAGCACCTCGGCGGGGCGGGGCGATGAGCAGTTCTTC.

This clone was detected only a few times. The rearrangement links TRBV27 to TRBJ1-1; possible D gene TRBD1, 5 bases. Germline assignment: CDR1 MNHEY and CDR2 SMNVEV (reference sequence). This CDR3 has 14 residues. With 0 bases removed from V and 1 base from J, the gap between germline ends came to 6 bases. The CDR3 DNA is TGTGCCAGCAGTTTATCGGGGCAGAACACTGAAGCTTTCTTT. As protein: CASSLSGQNTEAFF.

CDR3 residues: CASSYVPTGYEGYTF. Written as DNA, the CDR3 is TGTGCCAGCAGTTACGTCCCGACAGGGTATGAGGGCTACACCTTC. This chain connects TRBV6-5 to TRBJ1-2; TRBD1 aligns across 7 bases. CDR1 and CDR2 (germline): MNHEY, SVGAGI. The CDR3 is 15 residues long. Trimming removed 2 bases from V and 8 bases from J; junction bases left unmatched: 11.

This sequence joins TRBV5-1 and TRBJ2-1, with 7 nucleotides matching TRBD1. J was trimmed by 4 bases and V by 4 bases; bases with no gene match: 8. The CDR3 loop spans 15 amino acids. CDR1 and CDR2 from the germline V gene are SGHRS and YFSETQ. The CDR3 bases are TGCGCCAGCAGCATAGGGGGCGCAAAGTACAATGAGCAGTTCTTC. Encoded protein: CASSIGGAKYNEQFF. The whole variable domain, remainder taken from reference TRBV5-1 and TRBJ2-1, is KAGVTQTPRYLIKTRGQQVTLSCSPISGHRSVSWYQQTPGQGLQFLFEYFSETQRNKGNFPGRFSGRQFSNSRSEMNVSTLELGDSALYLCASSIGGAKYNEQFFGPGTRLTVL.

J is TRBJ1-2 and V is TRBV19, with 9 bases matching TRBD1. CDR1 is LNHDA and CDR2 is SQIVND in the germline V gene (reference sequence). This CDR3 comprises 17 residues. The ends lost 3 bases at V and 4 bases at J; junction bases unmatched: 12. CDR3 protein: CASSIRSRDRVGYGYTF. The CDR3 DNA reads as TGTGCCAGTAGTATTCGTTCGCGGGACAGGGTAGGCTATGGCTACACCTTC. Full variable domain (missing parts from reference TRBV19 and TRBJ1-2): DGGITQSPKYLFRKEGQNVTLSCEQNLNHDAMYWYRQDPGQGLRLIYYSQIVNDFQKGDIAEGYSVSREKKESFPLTVTSAQKNPTAFYLCASSIRSRDRVGYGYTFGSGTRLTVV.

The genes are TRBV11-3 and TRBJ1-1; 7 nucleotides agree with TRBD1. Germline V gives CDR1 SGHNT, CDR2 YENEEA. J gave up 0 bases and V 4 bases, and 11 bases lay outside the gene matches. This CDR3 contains 17 residues. CDR3 protein: CASSSSGRGVMNTEAFF. The CDR3, as DNA: TGTGCCAGCAGCTCCTCCGGCAGGGGGGTAATGAACACTGAAGCTTTCTTT.

The rearrangement joins TRBV2 to TRBJ2-5; D not resolved. TRBJ2-7 explains the end of the DNA better; the J call may be wrong. The CDR3 loop spans 13 amino acids. The germline gives CDR1 SNHLY, CDR2 FYNNEI. In DNA form, the CDR3 reads TGTGCCAGCAGTGCCGAGGTATCCGACGAGCAGTACTTC. Translated, it gives CASSAEVSDEQYF.

This clone has a handful of counts. The chain uses TRBV5-1 and TRBJ2-2; possibly TRBD1 for D (5 bases). Per germline, CDR1 SGHRS and CDR2 YFSETQ. V lost 4 bases and J 4 bases, leaving 20 bases between the germline ends. This CDR3 is built from 17 residues. The CDR3 coding sequence is TGCGCCAGCAGCCCCTTAGTATCAGGGTCGGGCACCGGGGAGCTGTTTTTT. Translation gives CASSPLVSGSGTGELFF.

The genes are TRBV12-5 and TRBJ1-4, with 8 bases identical to TRBD1. J was trimmed by 7 bases and V by 6 bases; bases with no gene match: 10. Germline CDR1 reads LGHNT; CDR2 reads FRNRAP. The CDR3 extends over 15 amino acids. Here the CDR3 DNA reads TGTGCTAGTGGCCGAGGACAGGGTTTACGTGAAAAACTGTTTTTT. This gives the protein CASGRGQGLREKLFF.

This clone was recorded only once. CDR3 DNA sequence: TGTGCCAGCCAGGGGCAGGGAGCGATCGGGGAGCTGTTTTTT. Translation: CASQGQGAIGELFF. The chain has TRBV28 and TRBJ2-2, with D tentatively TRBD1 (6 bases). The CDR3 totals 14 residues. Between the trimmed V and J ends, which lost 8 bases and 7 bases, there was a span of 17 bases. Germline V lookup: CDR1 MDHEN, CDR2 SYDVKM. Drawing the rest from reference TRBV28 and TRBJ2-2, the complete variable domain is DVKVTQSSRYLVKRTGEKVFLECVQDMDHENMFWYRQDPGLGLRLIYFSYDVKMKEKGDIPEGYSVSREKKERFSLILESASTNQTSMYLCASQGQGAIGELFFGEGSRLTVL.

The chain links TRBV6-6 to TRBJ2-7, with a weak D call TRBD2 (6 bases). Between the trimmed V and J ends, which lost 2 bases and 2 bases, there was a span of 10 bases. The V gene's germline CDR1 is MNHNY and CDR2 SVGAGI (reference sequence). The CDR3 runs 14 residues. CDR3 amino acids: CASSYGTAPYEQYF. The CDR3 nucleotides are TGTGCCAGCAGTTACGGGACTGCGCCCTACGAGCAGTACTTC.

This chain connects TRBV4-1 to TRBJ2-7, with D unresolved. Germline V gives CDR1 MGHRA, CDR2 YSYEKL. This CDR3 spans 13 amino acids. Between the trimmed V and J ends, which lost 0 bases and 3 bases, there was a span of 6 bases. The CDR3 nucleotides read TGCGCCAGCAGCCAAGAGGGCTACTACGAGCAGTACTTC. The encoded protein is CASSQEGYYEQYF.

The table lists this clone with a few counts. The J gene is TRBJ1-5, the V gene TRBV18; 9 nucleotides agree with TRBD1. Trimming at V came to 6 bases and at J to 5 bases, leaving 8 bases not matched to a gene. The CDR3 has 15 amino acids. Germline CDR1 and CDR2: KGHSH and LQKENI. CDR3 sequence (DNA): TGTGCCAGCTCCCCGGGACAGGGCGATTATCAGCCCCAGCATTTT. Protein: CASSPGQGDYQPQHF.

The rearrangement joins TRBV7-9 to TRBJ1-2; TRBD1 matches 8 bases. With 0 bases clipped from V and 7 bases from J, the junction kept 13 bases outside the gene matches. CDR3 length equals 17 residues. In germline, CDR1 is SEHNR, CDR2 FQNEAQ (reference sequence). The CDR3 reads CASSLAAGGTVRSGYTF. The CDR3 coding sequence is TGTGCCAGCAGCTTAGCAGCAGGGGGCACTGTCCGTTCTGGCTACACCTTC. Full variable domain (missing parts from reference TRBV7-9 and TRBJ1-2): DTGVSQNPRHKITKRGQNVTFRCDPISEHNRLYWYRQTLGQGPEFLTYFQNEAQLEKSRLLSDRFSAERPKGSFSTLEIQRTEQGDSAMYLCASSLAAGGTVRSGYTFGSGTRLTVV.

V and J are TRBV5-4 and TRBJ1-3; D perhaps matches TRBD1 (5 bases). The CDR3 totals 16 residues. The V end was cut by 1 base, the J end by 0 bases, with 11 bases between. Per the germline V gene, CDR1 is SGHNT and CDR2 is YYREEE (reference sequence). The CDR3 DNA reads as TGTGCCAGCAGCTTGCAGGGTGTCGGCTCTGGAAACACCATATATTTT. It is translated as CASSLQGVGSGNTIYF.

The genes are TRBV5-5 and TRBJ1-2, with D maybe TRBD1 (6 bases). This CDR3 contains 16 residues. The V gene lost 2 bases and the J gene lost 4 bases, with 18 bases spanning the gap. The germline gives CDR1 SGHKS, CDR2 YYEKEE (reference sequence). The CDR3 protein is CASSFPQRGAGYGYTF. The CDR3 region has the DNA TGTGCCAGCAGCTTCCCTCAACGGGGGGCTGGCTATGGCTACACCTTC.

The chain couples TRBV7-2 to TRBJ2-1; 11 bases are a match to TRBD2. This CDR3 has 17 amino acids. Losses at the gene ends were 5 bases for V and 7 bases for J; bases not matched to a gene: 13. CDR1 and CDR2 from the germline V gene are SGHTA and FQGNSA. CDR3 nucleotide sequence: TGTGCCAGCAGCAACACTAGCGGGGGATTAGGTCGGAATGAGCAGTTCTTC. Translation gives CASSNTSGGLGRNEQFF. The full variable domain, with the rest looked up from reference TRBV7-2 and TRBJ2-1, is GAGVSQSPSNKVTEKGKDVELRCDPISGHTALYWYRQSLGQGLEFLIYFQGNSAPDKSGLPSDRFSAERTGGSVSTLTIQRTQQEDSAVYLCASSNTSGGLGRNEQFFGPGTRLTVL.

The J gene is TRBJ2-7, the V gene TRBV5-6; D remains ambiguous. Germline lookup yields CDR1 SGHDT and CDR2 YYEEEE. The CDR3 runs to 14 residues. Between the trimmed V and J ends, which lost 0 bases and 5 bases, there was a span of 12 bases. The CDR3 sequence: CASSLGQAADEQYF. The CDR3, as DNA: TGTGCCAGCAGCTTGGGGCAGGCCGCCGACGAGCAGTACTTC.

The genes are TRBV4-2 and TRBJ2-2; 9 bases map to TRBD2. CDR1 is LGHNA, CDR2 YNFKEQ, per germline. V was pared by 4 bases and J by 6 bases, with 12 bases of the junction left unmatched. This CDR3 comprises 17 residues. The CDR3 DNA follows: TGTGCCAGCAGCCCCTATAGGGGCGGGGGGGCCGCCGGGGAGCTGTTTTTT. It encodes CASSPYRGGGAAGELFF.